Listed below are T cell receptor beta chains from one sample, sequenced in a study of cytomegalovirus exposure and HLA in healthy donors. Profiling relied on immunoSEQ multiplex PCR, and the TCRdb table lists in-frame clones only, not all of them. The repertoire has over 150,000 clones, 68% of them found once; the top ten carry roughly 4%. Sequenced input: PBMCs. All receptors come from a woman under 30 in good health and CMV-seropositive. CDR3s include the opening cysteine and the closing phenylalanine or tryptophan. D genes are given only for firm matches. Part of the rows lack a size; the others show once, few, many or a class for expanded clones.

J,V,D,size,DNA,CDR3
TRBJ2-7,TRBV7-8,TRBD1,-,TGTGCCAGCAGTTACGGGGACAGGAGGGGCGAGCAGTACTTC,CASSYGDRRGEQYF
TRBJ1-5,TRBV19,TRBD1,-,TGTGCCAGTAGTAAATACAGGGGTCAGCCCCAGCATTTT,CASSKYRGQPQHF
TRBJ1-3,TRBV4-1,TRBD1,-,TGCGCCAGCAGCCAAGGGGGTTACAGGGGGCCCCGCGTGGGAAACACCATATATTTT,CASSQGGYRGPRVGNTIYF
TRBJ1-6,TRBV15,-,-,TGTGCCACCAGCAGGAACAGGGTTAGGAATTCACCCCTCCACTTT,CATSRNRVRNSPLHF
TRBJ1-5,TRBV27,TRBD1,-,TGTGCCAGCAGACTGACAGGGGGCAATCAGCCCCAGCATTTT,CASRLTGGNQPQHF
TRBJ1-2,TRBV6-4,-,-,TGTGCCAGCAGTGAATTATACAGCCTCAAAGGCTATGGCTACACCTTC,CASSELYSLKGYGYTF
TRBJ1-3,TRBV20-1,-,-,TGTAGCCGACTCTCTGGAAACACCATATATTTT,CSRLSGNTIYF
TRBJ1-1,TRBV19,TRBD1,once,TGTGCCAGTAGCACCGGGACAGGGGGGAAGGGCACTGAAGCTTTCTTT,CASSTGTGGKGTEAFF
TRBJ2-5,TRBV10-1,-,few,TGCGCCAGCAGTGAAGGGGCCCAAGAGACCCAGTACTTC,CASSEGAQETQYF
TRBJ1-5,TRBV19,TRBD1,-,TGTGCCAGTAGTAAAACAGGGGGCAATCAGCCCCAGCATTTT,CASSKTGGNQPQHF
TRBJ1-3,TRBV7-8,-,-,TGTGCCAGCAGCCCACCCACAGGGTTCTCTGGAAACACCATATATTTT,CASSPPTGFSGNTIYF
TRBJ2-7,TRBV4-1,-,-,TGCGCCAGCAGCCAAGAGCTTTACGGGGTGGCCGAGCAGTACTTC,CASSQELYGVAEQYF
TRBJ2-3,TRBV10-1,TRBD1,few,TGCGCCAGCAGTGAGGGCAGGGGGAGCACAGATACGCAGTATTTT,CASSEGRGSTDTQYF
TRBJ2-2,TRBV5-6,-,once,TGTGCCAGCAGCTTGCGACTTAGGACCGGGGAGCTGTTTTTT,CASSLRLRTGELFF
TRBJ1-2,TRBV6-4,-,-,TGTGCCAGCAGTGACGGGGCGGGGGGCAATGGCTACACCTTC,CASSDGAGGNGYTF
TRBJ2-3,TRBV18,-,-,TGTGCCAGCTCACAAAATGTCCAGGGTTCAGATACGCAGTATTTT,CASSQNVQGSDTQYF
TRBJ2-1,TRBV7-2,-,-,TGTGCCAGCAACTTAGTACAGGGATCCTACAATGAGCAGTTCTTC,CASNLVQGSYNEQFF
TRBJ2-7,TRBV6-1,-,few,TGTGCCAGCAGACCGTACGAGCAGTACTTC,CASRPYEQYF
TRBJ2-5,TRBV4-1,TRBD2,-,TGCGCCAGCAGCCAAGTTCCGAGACTAGCGGGAGTGGAGACCCAGTACTTC,CASSQVPRLAGVETQYF
TRBJ1-2,TRBV9,-,once,TGTGCCAGCAGCGCGGACAGCTATGGCTACACCTTC,CASSADSYGYTF
TRBJ2-3,TRBV27,TRBD2,few,TGTGCCAGCAGTTTAGCGGGACTAGCAACAGATACGCAGTATTTT,CASSLAGLATDTQYF
TRBJ1-4,TRBV7-9,-,-,TGTGCCAGCAGCCCGTGGGGGCCTAATGAAAAACTGTTTTTT,CASSPWGPNEKLFF
TRBJ1-4,TRBV6-1,-,-,TGTGCCAGCAGTGGGGGGGGGCAGAATAGAGAAAAACTGTTTTTT,CASSGGGQNREKLFF
TRBJ2-7,TRBV4-2,-,-,TGTGCCAGCAGCCAACCCCCCTACGAGCAGTACTTC,CASSQPPYEQYF
TRBJ2-1,TRBV6-4,TRBD1,-,TGTGCCAGCAGTGACTCTGTGACAGGGGACGGTGGTGAGCAGTTCTTC,CASSDSVTGDGGEQFF
TRBJ1-2,TRBV5-1,-,-,TGCGCCAGCAGCTTGGTCCGCCTGGAGGATGGCTACACCTTC,CASSLVRLEDGYTF
TRBJ2-7,TRBV7-9,-,few,TGTGCCAGCGGAATAGGAGGTTACGAGCAGTACTTC,CASGIGGYEQYF
TRBJ1-1,TRBV6-5,-,-,TGTGCCAGCAGTTCCTACAGGGAGAACACTGAAGCTTTCTTT,CASSSYRENTEAFF
TRBJ2-3,TRBV4-2,TRBD1,-,TGTGCCAGCAGCCAACCAGAGAGAGGGGGCCCAGATACGCAGTATTTT,CASSQPERGGPDTQYF
TRBJ2-7,TRBV9,-,-,TGTGCCAGCAGCGTAGGGGCCAGCTCCTACGAGCAGTACTTC,CASSVGASSYEQYF
TRBJ1-2,TRBV5-1,TRBD1,-,TGCGCCAGCAGCTTGTTTTCCTTTCGACAGGGGCTTGTCTATGGCTACACCTTC,CASSLFSFRQGLVYGYTF
TRBJ2-1,TRBV4-2,-,-,TGTGCCAGCAGCCAAGATGAGCACAGCCACGAGCAGTTCTTC,CASSQDEHSHEQFF
TRBJ1-2,TRBV4-3,-,-,TGCGCCAGCAGCCAAGATACGGGGGGGTACTATGGCTACACCTTC,CASSQDTGGYYGYTF
TRBJ2-5,TRBV29-1,TRBD1,-,TGCAGCGGGGTACCGGGACAGGGGGCTGGAGAGACCCAGTACTTC,CSGVPGQGAGETQYF
TRBJ1-6,TRBV6-1,-,-,TGTGCCAGCCGCTATGGCAGGGAAGGATCACCCCTCCACTTT,CASRYGREGSPLHF
TRBJ2-1,TRBV2,-,-,TGTGCCAGCAGCGCAACTAGCTTCGGTGAGCAGTTCTTC,CASSATSFGEQFF
TRBJ1-2,TRBV2,-,-,TGTGCCAGCAGTTACACAGTATATGGCTACACCTTC,CASSYTVYGYTF
TRBJ2-2,TRBV5-1,-,-,TGCGCCAGCAGCTTGACAGCCCCGAGCACCGGGGAGCTGTTTTTT,CASSLTAPSTGELFF
TRBJ2-2,TRBV4-2,-,-,TGTGCCAGCAGCCCGCCTAGCAACACCGGGGAGCTGTTTTTT,CASSPPSNTGELFF
TRBJ2-7,TRBV7-9,-,-,TGTGCCAGCAGCCCCACCGCCTCGGGGGAGCAGTACTTC,CASSPTASGEQYF
TRBJ1-3,TRBV5-1,-,-,TGCGCCAGCAGCTTGGGCGCGTCTGGAAACACCATATATTTT,CASSLGASGNTIYF
TRBJ2-1,TRBV5-4,TRBD2,few,TGTGCCAGCAGCTTAGGCGGGAGGCTTGACAATGAGCAGTTCTTC,CASSLGGRLDNEQFF
TRBJ2-2,TRBV2,TRBD2,-,TGTGCCAGCAATAGCGGGAGCCTCACCGGGGAGCTGTTTTTT,CASNSGSLTGELFF
TRBJ2-5,TRBV2,-,-,TGTGCCAGCAGTGAAAGACGACTGATGGTTCCAGAAGAGACCCAGTACTTC,CASSERRLMVPEETQYF
TRBJ1-5,TRBV4-1,-,-,TGCGCCAGCAGCCACGAACAGGGTGGGGGCAATCAGCCCCAGCATTTT,CASSHEQGGGNQPQHF
TRBJ2-3,TRBV7-6,TRBD2,-,TGTGCCAGCAGCCCTGCTATCGGACTAGCGGGGGGGACAGATACGCAGTATTTT,CASSPAIGLAGGTDTQYF
TRBJ2-3,TRBV29-1,TRBD1,-,TGCAGCGTTCTACAGGGGTATCTCAGTTTTGGAGATACGCAGTATTTT,CSVLQGYLSFGDTQYF
TRBJ2-5,TRBV7-9,-,-,TGTGCCAGCAGCTTCCTGGCGGGGGGACAGTACCAAGAGACCCAGTACTTC,CASSFLAGGQYQETQYF
TRBJ2-3,TRBV27,-,-,TGTGCCAGCAGTCCTACAGGGACAGATACGCAGTATTTT,CASSPTGTDTQYF